The 27 T cell receptor beta chains given below trace back to one sample, sequenced in a study of CD8+CD57+ T cells in acquired aplastic anemia. TCR beta VDJ combinations and CDR3 sequences were profiled from genomic DNA. TCRdb called the reads again in MiXCR, with one record for every CDR3 protein. Seen here are 150,000 to 200,000 distinct CDR3 sequences, approximately 48% observed once, and the top ten hold about 1.7%. Sequencing involved patients with CD8+CD57+ cell expansion previously shown by flow cytometry. Sequencing used sorted CD4+, CD8+, or CD8+CD57+ T cells (not recorded which) from PBMCs. Source of these receptors: a human donor with aplastic anemia.

The chain employs TRBV24-1 and TRBJ1-2; D may be TRBD1 (5 bases). CDR1 is KGHDR, CDR2 SFDVKD, per germline. Trimming removed 5 bases at V and 3 bases at J, with 9 bases between. The CDR3 consists of 13 residues. This chain's CDR3 is CATSGGTDYGYTF. CDR3 bases: TGTGCCACCAGTGGAGGGACGGACTATGGCTACACCTTC.

This chain links TRBV24-1 with TRBJ2-5, with unresolved D. V lost 5 bases and J 6 bases, leaving 9 bases between the germline ends. This CDR3 contains 12 residues. Germline V gene data show CDR1 as KGHDR and CDR2 as SFDVKD. Written as DNA, the CDR3 is TGTGCCACCAGTGCCCTAGGACAGACCCAGTACTTC. Amino acids: CATSALGQTQYF.

The chain has TRBV7-2 and TRBJ1-6, with D unclear. Germline V gene data show CDR1 as SGHTA and CDR2 as FQGNSA. There are 16 residues in the CDR3. V lost 0 bases and J 2 bases, leaving 8 bases between the germline ends. The CDR3 coding sequence is TGTGCCAGCAGCTTAGCGCCGAGAACCTATAATTCACCCCTCCACTTT. Its translation is CASSLAPRTYNSPLHF.

The chain has TRBV19 and TRBJ1-2; D may be TRBD1 (5 bases). Deletions cut 3 bases from V and 4 bases from J, with 6 bases between. CDR3 length: 12 residues. Germline V gene lookup returns CDR1 LNHDA and CDR2 SQIVND (reference sequence). The CDR3 region is CASSMGPYGYTF. CDR3 DNA sequence: TGTGCCAGTAGTATGGGACCCTATGGCTACACCTTC.

This clonotype was counted many times. This sequence joins TRBV9 and TRBJ2-5, with 8 bases lining up with TRBD2. The CDR3 has 16 residues. Germline V CDR1 and CDR2: SGDLS, YYNGEE. The V and J ends lost 2 bases and 1 base, in that order; junction bases with no gene match: 7. CDR3 DNA: TGTGCCAGCAGCGTTTTAGCGGGGCGATTCCAAGAGACCCAGTACTTC. Translation: CASSVLAGRFQETQYF.

The genes are TRBV5-1 and TRBJ2-7; 8 bases are shared with TRBD2. The germline V gene has CDR1 SGHRS and CDR2 YFSETQ. This CDR3 spans 14 amino acids. The ends lost 5 bases at V and 3 bases at J; junction bases unmatched: 7. The CDR3 region is CASRREGLVYEQYF. CDR3 coding DNA: TGCGCCAGCAGACGGGAGGGGCTGGTCTACGAGCAGTACTTC.

This clonotype was recorded many times. The chain recombines TRBV6-4 with TRBJ2-2; no clear D. The CDR3 extends over 13 amino acids. The germline V gene has CDR1 MRHNA and CDR2 SNTAGT. The ends were cut back, 4 bases at V and 10 bases at J, with 13 bases in the middle. CDR3 nucleotides: TGTGCCAGCAGTGTTAACAGTCGGCAGGAGCTGTTTTTT. Protein product: CASSVNSRQELFF.

This clonotype was recorded at least ten times. V and J are TRBV19 and TRBJ2-5; D tentatively fits TRBD1 or TRBD2 (6 bases each). V lost 6 bases and J 7 bases, leaving 27 bases between the germline ends. Germline loops: CDR1 LNHDA, CDR2 SQIVND (reference sequence). The CDR3 is 17 amino acids. The CDR3 coding sequence is TGTGCCAGTAGGACAGGTTGGGGTACCGACGGGAGTGCGACCCAGTACTTC. The encoded protein is CASRTGWGTDGSATQYF.

V and J are TRBV29-1 and TRBJ2-1; D remains unclear. Germline assignment: CDR1 SQVTM and CDR2 ANQGSEA. V was shortened by 0 bases and J by 9 bases, with 12 bases between the two germline ends. The CDR3 consists of 13 residues. The CDR3 DNA is TGCAGCGTTGAAGATGGGCTAGTGCCTGAGCAGTTCTTC. It encodes CSVEDGLVPEQFF.

This clonotype was observed many times. The chain joins TRBV10-1 to TRBJ2-3; perhaps TRBD2 as D (5 bases). Trimming stripped 6 bases from V and 3 bases from J, with 7 bases between. Germline CDR1 and CDR2: WNHNN and SYGVQD (reference sequence). This CDR3 contains 12 residues. The CDR3 DNA follows: TGCGCCAGCAGGGCGGGTACAGATACGCAGTATTTT. It translates to CASRAGTDTQYF.

This clonotype was counted a few times. The V gene is TRBV10-2, the J gene TRBJ2-5; D possibly corresponds to TRBD2 (5 bases). The CDR3 spans 13 residues. Germline loops: CDR1 WSHSY, CDR2 SAAADI. V lost 6 bases, J lost 4 bases, and 12 bases lay in between. CDR3 residues: CASRRTHRETQYF. The CDR3 nucleotides are TGCGCCAGCAGGAGGACTCATCGAGAGACCCAGTACTTC.

The V call is TRBV24-1, the J call TRBJ2-3; D assignment may be TRBD1 or TRBD2 (5 bases each). V lost 0 bases, J lost 2 bases, and 11 bases lay in between. Germline V gene data show CDR1 as KGHDR and CDR2 as SFDVKD. This CDR3 comprises 16 residues. The DNA of the CDR3 is TGTGCCACCAGTGATTTGAGCAGGGACGACACAGATACGCAGTATTTT. It yields the protein CATSDLSRDDTDTQYF.

This clonotype was counted a few times. A much larger clone lies one base from this, so it may be a read error. The rearrangement joins TRBV5-1 to TRBJ2-7; the match to TRBD1 covers 9 bases. CDR1 is SGHRS and CDR2 is YFSETQ in the germline V gene. The CDR3 spans 15 residues. The V gene end was trimmed by 2 bases and the J gene end by 5 bases; junction bases not matched to a gene: 8. The CDR3 DNA is TGCGCCAGCAGCTTCCCCCGGACAGGGGAGGACGAGCAGTACTTC. It is translated as CASSFPRTGEDEQYF.

This clonotype has at least ten counts. The gene calls are TRBV7-3 and TRBJ1-1; no firm D call. Germline V gene lookup returns CDR1 SGHTA and CDR2 FQGTGA. V lost 0 bases and J 2 bases, leaving 4 bases between the germline ends. The CDR3 loop spans 13 amino acids. CDR3 loop: CASSLTPNTEAFF. The DNA of the CDR3 is TGTGCCAGCAGCTTAACCCCCAACACTGAAGCTTTCTTT.

The V gene is TRBV7-9, the J gene TRBJ1-5, with no clear D. Trimming pared 7 bases from V and 2 bases from J, leaving 9 bases between. Germline V CDR1 and CDR2: SEHNR, FQNEAQ (reference sequence). There are 13 residues in the CDR3. This chain's CDR3 is CASTRLGNQPQHF. The CDR3, as DNA: TGTGCCAGCACCCGGTTGGGCAATCAGCCCCAGCATTTT.

This clonotype was detected ten times or more. The chain combines TRBV5-1 with TRBJ2-7; TRBD1 aligns across 8 bases. This CDR3 is built from 15 residues. The germline CDR1 and CDR2 sequences are SGHRS and YFSETQ. The ends lost 0 bases at V and 5 bases at J; junction bases unmatched: 7. The CDR3 bases are TGCGCCAGCAGCTTGGGAAGGACAGGGAACGACGAGCAGTACTTC. This gives the protein CASSLGRTGNDEQYF. Based on the CDR3 plus reference TRBV5-1 and TRBJ2-7, the full variable domain is KAGVTQTPRYLIKTRGQQVTLSCSPISGHRSVSWYQQTPGQGLQFLFEYFSETQRNKGNFPGRFSGRQFSNSRSEMNVSTLELGDSALYLCASSLGRTGNDEQYFGPGTRLTVT.

The J gene is TRBJ2-1, the V gene TRBV24-1; TRBD2 matches at 9 bases. The J segment lost 6 bases and the V segment lost 10 bases, leaving 12 bases of the junction unmatched. The CDR3 totals 15 residues. Germline V gives CDR1 KGHDR, CDR2 SFDVKD. As DNA, the CDR3 is TGTGCCACGGGCGCAGCGGGGGGTTTGGGCAATGAGCAGTTCTTC. This encodes CATGAAGGLGNEQFF.

This clonotype was seen repeatedly, ten times or more. The rearrangement links TRBV20-1 to TRBJ1-1; D remains ambiguous. CDR1 is DFQATT and CDR2 is SNEGSKA in the germline V gene (reference sequence). V gave up 5 bases and J gave up 11 bases, with 9 bases separating them. CDR3 length equals 9 residues. The CDR3 reads CSARDGAFF. CDR3 in DNA: TGCAGTGCTCGGGATGGGGCTTTCTTT.

This sequence joins TRBV29-1 and TRBJ2-1; tentatively, D is TRBD1 or TRBD2 (5 bases each). V lost 7 bases and J lost 9, with 22 bases in between. The CDR3 runs to 14 residues. CDR1 is SQVTM and CDR2 is ANQGSEA in the germline V gene. The CDR3 loop is CSGWGSETRSEQFF. The CDR3 nucleotides are TGCAGCGGGTGGGGGTCAGAAACACGTAGTGAGCAGTTCTTC.

The chain couples TRBV19 to TRBJ1-1; 7 positions agree with TRBD1. CDR1 is LNHDA, CDR2 SQIVND, per germline (reference sequence). Trimming took 7 bases from V and 1 from J; bases not matched to a gene: 9. The CDR3 extends over 15 amino acids. The chain's CDR3 is CASTRTGTANTEAFF. In DNA form, the CDR3 reads TGTGCCAGTACCCGTACCGGGACAGCGAACACTGAAGCTTTCTTT.

As to this clonotype: A junction boundary mismatches the germline segment, possibly from a read error. V usage is TRBV25-1 and J usage is TRBJ1-2, with D uncertain. Germline CDR1 is MGHDK and CDR2 is SYGVNS. CDR3 length: 12 residues. The CDR3 region is CASSEFERGYTF. In DNA form, the CDR3 reads TGTGCCAGCAGCGAATTCGAACGTGGCTACACCTTC.

This clonotype was counted a single time. This chain connects TRBV4-1 to TRBJ1-1, with D perhaps TRBD1 (6 bases). Trimming removed 0 bases from V and 4 bases from J, with 12 bases in between. Germline assignment: CDR1 MGHRA and CDR2 YSYEKL. The CDR3 sequence is 15 residues long. CDR3 sequence (DNA): TGCGCCAGCAGCCAAGACGGGGGCGGGGGCACTGAAGCTTTCTTT. Translated, it gives CASSQDGGGGTEAFF.

The chain recombines TRBV29-1 with TRBJ1-5; D is ambiguous. Trimming cost V 6 bases and J 0 bases, with 9 bases left between them. CDR1 SQVTM and CDR2 ANQGSEA come from the germline V gene. The CDR3 loop spans 13 amino acids. CDR3: CSVQEFSNQPQHF. The CDR3 DNA reads TGCAGCGTGCAGGAATTTAGCAATCAGCCCCAGCATTTT. Supplemented by reference TRBV29-1 and TRBJ1-5, the full variable domain reads SAVISQKPSRDICQRGTSLTIQCQVDSQVTMMFWYRQQPGQSLTLIATANQGSEATYESGFVIDKFPISRPNLTFSTLTVSNMSPEDSSIYLCSVQEFSNQPQHFGDGTRLSIL.

The rearrangement joins TRBV20-1 to TRBJ2-7; D might be TRBD1 (6 bases). Germline-derived CDR1 and CDR2 are DFQATT and SNEGSKA (reference sequence). The CDR3 loop spans 13 amino acids. The ends were cut back, 5 bases at V and 5 bases at J, with 16 bases in the middle. Written as DNA, the CDR3 is TGCAGTGCTCTTGCTCCTAGGGGGAACGAGCAGTACTTC. Amino acid sequence: CSALAPRGNEQYF.

This clonotype was picked up a small number of times. The genes are TRBV27 and TRBJ1-5; D is possibly TRBD1 (5 bases). The germline V gene encodes CDR1 MNHEY and CDR2 SMNVEV (reference sequence). V dropped 3 bases and J dropped 11 bases, with 14 bases sitting between them. The CDR3 sequence is 13 residues long. CDR3 protein: CASSLGRVAAQHF. In DNA form, the CDR3 reads TGTGCCAGCAGTTTGGGCAGGGTAGCAGCCCAGCATTTT.

The rearrangement joins TRBV10-3 to TRBJ2-7; 7 bases are shared with TRBD1. Losses at the gene ends were 6 bases for V and 6 bases for J; bases not matched to a gene: 8. CDR1 ENHRY and CDR2 SYGVKD come from the germline V gene. The CDR3 covers 13 residues. The CDR3 loop reads CAIRTETGIEQYF. The CDR3 bases are TGTGCCATCAGAACCGAGACAGGGATCGAGCAGTACTTC.

In this sample, this clonotype turned up a few times. The rearrangement joins TRBV9 to TRBJ1-2; tentative D call: TRBD1 (5 bases). Trimming pared 0 bases from V and 11 bases from J, leaving 11 bases between. The CDR3 runs to 12 residues. CDR1 is SGDLS and CDR2 is YYNGEE in the germline V gene. CDR3 nucleotides: TGTGCCAGCAGCGTAGTAAGGAAGGGGTACACCTTC. Translating gives CASSVVRKGYTF.